This T cell receptor beta chain was sequenced for a study of beta chain features in type 1 diabetes. Whole-study findings and limits: Type 1 diabetes patients showed a moderate but significant shortening of TCRB CDR3s in all four CD4+ subsets.

CDR3 length: 14 amino acids. CDR1 and CDR2 from the germline V gene are SGHRS and YFSETQ. V shed 4 bases and J shed 6 bases, with 15 bases lying between them. Sequenced material consisted of expressed TCRB transcripts (all of the isolated RNA was reverse transcribed). Only in-frame clones appear in the TCRdb table, and some are missing; sequencing was by immunoSEQ multiplex PCR. Of more than 100,000 clones in the sample, around 8.8% were seen once. This clone was counted a few times. What it recognizes is unknown. The specimen was central memory CD4+ T cells from blood. The clonotype was recovered from a man aged 25-40 years with type 1 diabetes. The chain employs TRBV5-1 and TRBJ2-3; no clear D. The CDR3, as DNA: TGCGCCAGCAGCCCCGGCGAGCAACAGGATACGCAGTATTTT. It yields the protein CASSPGEQQDTQYF.